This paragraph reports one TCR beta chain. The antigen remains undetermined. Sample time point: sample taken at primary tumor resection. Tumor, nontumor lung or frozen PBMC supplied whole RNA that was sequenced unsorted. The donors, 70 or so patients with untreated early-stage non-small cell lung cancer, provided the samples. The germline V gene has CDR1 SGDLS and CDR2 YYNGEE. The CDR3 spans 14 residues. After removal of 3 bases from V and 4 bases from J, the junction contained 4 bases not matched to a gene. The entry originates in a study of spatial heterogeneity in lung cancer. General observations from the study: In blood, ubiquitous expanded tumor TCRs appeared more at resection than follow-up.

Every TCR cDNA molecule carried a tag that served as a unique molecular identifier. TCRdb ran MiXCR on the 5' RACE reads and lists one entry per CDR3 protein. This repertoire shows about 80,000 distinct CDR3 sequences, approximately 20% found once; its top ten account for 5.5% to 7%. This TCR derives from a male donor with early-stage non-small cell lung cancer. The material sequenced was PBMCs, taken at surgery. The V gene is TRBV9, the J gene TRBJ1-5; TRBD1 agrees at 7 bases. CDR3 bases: TGTGCCAGCAGCGGGGACAGCACAAATCAGCCCCAGCATTTT. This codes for CASSGDSTNQPQHF.